This TCR beta chain is drawn from a study of cytomegalovirus exposure and HLA in healthy donors. Across the whole study: About 85 million unique TCRs from HLA-typed donors were held in an early release of data.

General observations from the study: CMV antigen specificity of a few CMV-associated chains was confirmed in vitro. In a later analysis, HLA-C alleles had the fewest associated TCRs, DRB1 alleles the most.

V lost 1 base to trimming and J lost 4 bases, with 11 bases between them. Germline V gives CDR1 SGHTA, CDR2 FQGNSA. CDR3 length equals 15 residues. A note on this clone: Its target is not known.

PCR primers comprised 60 Vbeta and 13 Jbeta primers. Profiling relied on immunoSEQ multiplex PCR, and the TCRdb table lists in-frame clones only, not all of them. Among around 140,000 clones listed, about four fifths were seen once. Sequenced sample: PBMCs. V gene TRBV7-2 combines with J gene TRBJ2-1; a weak D match, TRBD1 (6 bases). This receptor was obtained from a man aged 40-49 years in good health and CMV-seronegative. The CDR3 sequence: CASSLGGQTYNEQFF. The CDR3 DNA follows: TGTGCCAGCAGCTTAGGTGGACAGACATACAATGAGCAGTTCTTC. The variable domain in full, with the rest retrieved from reference TRBV7-2 and TRBJ2-1, is GAGVSQSPSNKVTEKGKDVELRCDPISGHTALYWYRQSLGQGLEFLIYFQGNSAPDKSGLPSDRFSAERTGGSVSTLTIQRTQQEDSAVYLCASSLGGQTYNEQFFGPGTRLTVL.